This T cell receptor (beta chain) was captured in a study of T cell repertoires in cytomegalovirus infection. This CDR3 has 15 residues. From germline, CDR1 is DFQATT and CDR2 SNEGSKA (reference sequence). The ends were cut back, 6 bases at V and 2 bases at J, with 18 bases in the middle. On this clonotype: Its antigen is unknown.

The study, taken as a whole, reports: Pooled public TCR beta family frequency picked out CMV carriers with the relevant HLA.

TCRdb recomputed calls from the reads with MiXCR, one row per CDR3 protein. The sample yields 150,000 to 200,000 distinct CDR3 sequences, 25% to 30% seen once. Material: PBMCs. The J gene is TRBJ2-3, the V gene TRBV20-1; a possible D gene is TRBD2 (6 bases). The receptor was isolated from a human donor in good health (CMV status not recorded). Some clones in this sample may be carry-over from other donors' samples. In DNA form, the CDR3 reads TGCAGTGCGACTAGTCCGGCGGGATACACAGATACGCAGTATTTT. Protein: CSATSPAGYTDTQYF.